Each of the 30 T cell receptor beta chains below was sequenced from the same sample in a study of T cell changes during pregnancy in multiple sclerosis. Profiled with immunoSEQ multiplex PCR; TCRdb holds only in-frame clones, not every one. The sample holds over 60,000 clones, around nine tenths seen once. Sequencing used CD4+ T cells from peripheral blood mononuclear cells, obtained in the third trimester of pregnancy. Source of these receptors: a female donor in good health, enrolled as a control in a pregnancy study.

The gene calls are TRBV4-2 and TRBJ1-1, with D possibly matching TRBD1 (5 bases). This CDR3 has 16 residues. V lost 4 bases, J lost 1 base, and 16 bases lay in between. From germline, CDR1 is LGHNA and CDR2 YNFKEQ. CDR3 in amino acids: CASSRGGVRENTEAFF. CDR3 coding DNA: TGTGCCAGCAGCCGTGGGGGGGTTCGTGAGAACACTGAAGCTTTCTTT.

As DNA, the CDR3 is TGCGCCAGCAAACTGTCAGGGGGTAATGAAAAACTGTTTTTT. It encodes CASKLSGGNEKLFF. The chain is built from TRBV5-1 and TRBJ1-4; 7 nucleotides match TRBD1. CDR3 length: 14 residues. J lost 4 bases, V lost 6 bases, and 6 bases had no gene match. Looked up from germline, CDR1 is SGHRS and CDR2 is YFSETQ.

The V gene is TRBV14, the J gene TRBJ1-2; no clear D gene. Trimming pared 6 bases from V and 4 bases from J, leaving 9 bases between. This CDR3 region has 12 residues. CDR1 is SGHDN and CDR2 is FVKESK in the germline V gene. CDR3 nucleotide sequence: TGTGCCAGCAGGCGGGGATCCTATGGCTACACCTTC. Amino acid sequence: CASRRGSYGYTF.

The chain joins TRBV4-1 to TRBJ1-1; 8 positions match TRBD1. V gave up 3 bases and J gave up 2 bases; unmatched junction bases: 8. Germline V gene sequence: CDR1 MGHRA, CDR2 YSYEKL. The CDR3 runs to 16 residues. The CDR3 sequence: CASSHQPGTGNTEAFF. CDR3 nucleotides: TGCGCCAGCAGCCACCAGCCCGGGACAGGCAACACTGAAGCTTTCTTT.

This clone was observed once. The CDR3 spells CASSQDRTANYGYTF. CDR3 bases: TGCGCCAGCAGCCAAGATAGGACAGCTAACTATGGCTACACCTTC. The gene calls are TRBV4-3 and TRBJ1-2; perhaps TRBD1 as D (6 bases). The CDR3 is 15 amino acids. Looked up from germline, CDR1 is LGHNA and CDR2 is YSLEER. V lost 0 bases to trimming and J lost 0 bases, with 8 bases between them.

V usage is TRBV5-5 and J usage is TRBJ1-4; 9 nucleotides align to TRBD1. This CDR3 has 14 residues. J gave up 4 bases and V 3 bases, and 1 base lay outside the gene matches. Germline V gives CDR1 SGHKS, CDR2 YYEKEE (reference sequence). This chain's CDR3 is CASSSGQGNEKLFF. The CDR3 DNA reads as TGTGCCAGCAGCTCGGGACAGGGTAATGAAAAACTGTTTTTT. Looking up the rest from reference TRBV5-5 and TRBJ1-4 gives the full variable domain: DAGVTQSPTHLIKTRGQQVTLRCSPISGHKSVSWYQQVLGQGPQFIFQYYEKEERGRGNFPDRFSARQFPNYSSELNVNALLLGDSALYLCASSSGQGNEKLFFGSGTQLSVL.

CDR3 DNA sequence: TGTGCCAGCTCACCAAGAGCCGGACAGGACGGAGGCTACACCTTC. It specifies CASSPRAGQDGGYTF. The chain is built from TRBV18 and TRBJ1-2; 7 positions agree with TRBD1. The CDR3 has 15 residues. Trimming took 2 bases from V and 8 from J; bases not matched to a gene: 11. CDR1 is KGHSH, CDR2 LQKENI, per germline.

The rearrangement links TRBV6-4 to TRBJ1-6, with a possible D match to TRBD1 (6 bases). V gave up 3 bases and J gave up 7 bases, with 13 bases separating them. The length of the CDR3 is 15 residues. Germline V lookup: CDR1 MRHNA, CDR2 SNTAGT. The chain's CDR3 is CASSEGRGENSPLHF. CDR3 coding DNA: TGTGCCAGCAGTGAAGGCAGGGGCGAGAATTCACCCCTCCACTTT.

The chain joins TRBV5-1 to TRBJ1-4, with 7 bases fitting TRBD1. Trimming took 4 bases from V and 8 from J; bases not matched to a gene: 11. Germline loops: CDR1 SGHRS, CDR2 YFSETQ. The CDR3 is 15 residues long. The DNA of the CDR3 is TGCGCCAGCAGCCACACAGGGGAATTTGGGGAAAAACTGTTTTTT. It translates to CASSHTGEFGEKLFF.

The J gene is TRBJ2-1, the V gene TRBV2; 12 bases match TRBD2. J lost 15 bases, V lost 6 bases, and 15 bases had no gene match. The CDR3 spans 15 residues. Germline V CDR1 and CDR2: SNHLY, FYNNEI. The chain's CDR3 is CASSATSGGTRKGFF. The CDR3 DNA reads TGTGCCAGCAGCGCGACTAGCGGGGGAACTAGAAAGGGGTTCTTC.

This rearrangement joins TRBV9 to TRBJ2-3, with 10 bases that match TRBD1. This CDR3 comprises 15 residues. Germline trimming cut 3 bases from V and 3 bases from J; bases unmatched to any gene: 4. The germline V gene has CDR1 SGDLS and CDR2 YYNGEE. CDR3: CASSAQGQGTDTQYF. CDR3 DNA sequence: TGTGCCAGCAGCGCACAGGGACAGGGGACAGATACGCAGTATTTT.

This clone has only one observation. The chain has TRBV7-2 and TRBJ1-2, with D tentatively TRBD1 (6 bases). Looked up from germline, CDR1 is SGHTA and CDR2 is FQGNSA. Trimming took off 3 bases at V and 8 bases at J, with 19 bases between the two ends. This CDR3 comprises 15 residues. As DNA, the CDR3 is TGTGCCAGCAGCTTTCACCGGGACACCGGAGGAGGCTACACCTTC. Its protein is CASSFHRDTGGGYTF. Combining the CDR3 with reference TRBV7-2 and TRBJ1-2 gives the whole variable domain GAGVSQSPSNKVTEKGKDVELRCDPISGHTALYWYRQSLGQGLEFLIYFQGNSAPDKSGLPSDRFSAERTGGSVSTLTIQRTQQEDSAVYLCASSFHRDTGGGYTFGSGTRLTVV.

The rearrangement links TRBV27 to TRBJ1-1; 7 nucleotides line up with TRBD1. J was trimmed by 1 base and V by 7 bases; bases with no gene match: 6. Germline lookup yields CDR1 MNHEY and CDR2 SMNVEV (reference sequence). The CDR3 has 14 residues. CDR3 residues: CASNRQGPNTEAFF. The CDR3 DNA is TGTGCCAGCAACCGACAGGGCCCGAACACTGAAGCTTTCTTT.

For the CDR3, the DNA is TGTGCCAGCAGCTTGGAAACTAGCGGTTACACCGGGGAGCTGTTTTTT. This gives the protein CASSLETSGYTGELFF. The chain joins TRBV5-4 to TRBJ2-2; TRBD2 agrees at 8 bases. Germline trimming cut 0 bases from V and 3 bases from J; bases unmatched to any gene: 4. The CDR3 length is 16 residues. The germline V gene encodes CDR1 SGHNT and CDR2 YYREEE (reference sequence).

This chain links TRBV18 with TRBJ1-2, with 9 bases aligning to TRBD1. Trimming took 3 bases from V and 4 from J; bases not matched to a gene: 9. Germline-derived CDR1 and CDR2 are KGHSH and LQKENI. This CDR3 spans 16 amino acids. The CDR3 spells CASSPLRTGEPYGYTF. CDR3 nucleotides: TGTGCCAGCTCACCTTTAAGGACAGGGGAGCCCTATGGCTACACCTTC.

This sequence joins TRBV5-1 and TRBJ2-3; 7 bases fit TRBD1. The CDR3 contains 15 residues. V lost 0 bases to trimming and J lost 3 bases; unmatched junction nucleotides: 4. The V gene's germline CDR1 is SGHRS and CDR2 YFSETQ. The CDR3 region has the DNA TGCGCCAGCAGCTTGGTTGACAGGGAGACAGATACGCAGTATTTT. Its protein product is CASSLVDRETDTQYF.

CDR3 loop: CASSPLAGGDETQYF. The CDR3 nucleotides read TGTGCCAGCAGCCCTCTAGCGGGGGGGGACGAGACCCAGTACTTC. The rearrangement links TRBV7-9 to TRBJ2-5; 12 bases align to TRBD2. CDR1 and CDR2 from the germline V gene are SEHNR and FQNEAQ (reference sequence). The CDR3 contains 15 residues. Trimming took 5 bases from V and 5 from J; bases not matched to a gene: 6.

For the CDR3, the DNA is TGTGCCAGCTCACCACGCGACAGCTACTACGAGCAGTACTTC. It codes for CASSPRDSYYEQYF. The V call is TRBV18, the J call TRBJ2-7; D might be TRBD1 (5 bases). V gave up 1 base and J gave up 3 bases, with 10 bases separating them. The CDR3 has 14 residues. Germline V gene lookup returns CDR1 KGHSH and CDR2 LQKENI.

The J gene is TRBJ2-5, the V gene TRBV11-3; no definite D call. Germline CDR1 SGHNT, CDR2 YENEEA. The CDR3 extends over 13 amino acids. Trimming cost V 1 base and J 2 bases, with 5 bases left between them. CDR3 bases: TGTGCCAGCAGCTTAGCCGAGCAAGAGACCCAGTACTTC. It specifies CASSLAEQETQYF.

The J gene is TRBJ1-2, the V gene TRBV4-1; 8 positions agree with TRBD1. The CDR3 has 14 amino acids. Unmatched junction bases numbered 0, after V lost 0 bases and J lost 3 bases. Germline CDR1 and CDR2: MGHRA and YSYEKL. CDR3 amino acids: CASSQEQGDYGYTF. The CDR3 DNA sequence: TGCGCCAGCAGCCAAGAACAGGGGGACTATGGCTACACCTTC.

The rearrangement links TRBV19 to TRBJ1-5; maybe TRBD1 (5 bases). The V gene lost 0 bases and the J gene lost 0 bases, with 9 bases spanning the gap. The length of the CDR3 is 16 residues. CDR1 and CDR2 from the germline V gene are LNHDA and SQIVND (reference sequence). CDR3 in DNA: TGTGCCAGTAGTATAGAAAACAGGTATAGCAATCAGCCCCAGCATTTT. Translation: CASSIENRYSNQPQHF.

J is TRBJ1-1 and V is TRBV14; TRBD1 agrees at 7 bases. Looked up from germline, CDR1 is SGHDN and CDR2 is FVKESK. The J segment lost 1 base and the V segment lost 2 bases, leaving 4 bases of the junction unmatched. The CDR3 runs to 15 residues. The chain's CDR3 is CASSQSRTGNTEAFF. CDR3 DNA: TGTGCCAGCAGCCAATCCAGGACAGGGAACACTGAAGCTTTCTTT.

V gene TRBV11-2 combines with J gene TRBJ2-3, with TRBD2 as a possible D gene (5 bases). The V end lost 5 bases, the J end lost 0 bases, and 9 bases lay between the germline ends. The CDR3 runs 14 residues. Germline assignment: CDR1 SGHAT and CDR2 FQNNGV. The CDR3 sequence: CASSLSGSTDTQYF. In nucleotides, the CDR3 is TGTGCCAGCAGCCTGAGCGGTAGCACAGATACGCAGTATTTT. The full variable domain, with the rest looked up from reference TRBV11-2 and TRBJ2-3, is EAGVAQSPRYKIIEKRQSVAFWCNPISGHATLYWYQQILGQGPKLLIQFQNNGVVDDSQLPKDRFSAERLKGVDSTLKIQPAKLEDSAVYLCASSLSGSTDTQYFGPGTRLTVL.

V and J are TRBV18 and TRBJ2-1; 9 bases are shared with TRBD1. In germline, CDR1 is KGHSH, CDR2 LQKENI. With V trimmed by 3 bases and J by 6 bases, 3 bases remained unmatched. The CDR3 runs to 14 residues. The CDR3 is CASSPVGQGNEQFF. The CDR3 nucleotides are TGTGCCAGCTCACCCGTGGGACAGGGCAATGAGCAGTTCTTC.

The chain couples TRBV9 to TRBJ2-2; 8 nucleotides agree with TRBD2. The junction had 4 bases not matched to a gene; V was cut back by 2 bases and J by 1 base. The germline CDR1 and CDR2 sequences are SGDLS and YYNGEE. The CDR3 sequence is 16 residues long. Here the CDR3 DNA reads TGTGCCAGCAGCGTCTTTCTAGCGGGGAACACCGGGGAGCTGTTTTTT. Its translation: CASSVFLAGNTGELFF. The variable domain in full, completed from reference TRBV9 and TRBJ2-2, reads DSGVTQTPKHLITATGQRVTLRCSPRSGDLSVYWYQQSLDQGLQFLIQYYNGEERAKGNILERFSAQQFPDLHSELNLSSLELGDSALYFCASSVFLAGNTGELFFGEGSRLTVL.

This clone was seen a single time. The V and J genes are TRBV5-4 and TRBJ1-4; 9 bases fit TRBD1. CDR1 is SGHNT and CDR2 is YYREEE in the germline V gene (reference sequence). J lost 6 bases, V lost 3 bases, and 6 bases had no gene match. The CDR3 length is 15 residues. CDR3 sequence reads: CASSSLDRGDEKLFF. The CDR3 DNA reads TGTGCCAGCAGCTCCCTCGACAGGGGGGATGAAAAACTGTTTTTT.

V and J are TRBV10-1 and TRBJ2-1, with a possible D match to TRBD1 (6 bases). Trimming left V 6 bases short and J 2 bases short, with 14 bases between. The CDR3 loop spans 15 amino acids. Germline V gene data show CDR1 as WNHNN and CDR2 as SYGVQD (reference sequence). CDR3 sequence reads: CASRKFDRTYNEQFF. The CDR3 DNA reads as TGCGCCAGCAGGAAGTTCGACAGGACCTACAATGAGCAGTTCTTC.

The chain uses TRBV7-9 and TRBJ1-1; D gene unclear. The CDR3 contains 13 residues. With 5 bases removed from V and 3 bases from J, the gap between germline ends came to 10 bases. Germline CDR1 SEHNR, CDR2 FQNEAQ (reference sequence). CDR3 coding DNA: TGTGCCAGCAGCCCGAGAAGTGACACTGAAGCTTTCTTT. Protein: CASSPRSDTEAFF. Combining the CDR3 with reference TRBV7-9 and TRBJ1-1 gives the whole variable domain DTGVSQNPRHKITKRGQNVTFRCDPISEHNRLYWYRQTLGQGPEFLTYFQNEAQLEKSRLLSDRFSAERPKGSFSTLEIQRTEQGDSAMYLCASSPRSDTEAFFGQGTRLTVV.

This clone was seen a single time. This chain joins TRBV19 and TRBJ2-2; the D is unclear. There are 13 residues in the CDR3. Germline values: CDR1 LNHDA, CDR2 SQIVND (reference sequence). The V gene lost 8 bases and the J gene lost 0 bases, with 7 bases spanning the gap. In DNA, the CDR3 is TGTGCCAGTGGTCAGACGAACACCGGGGAGCTGTTTTTT. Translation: CASGQTNTGELFF.

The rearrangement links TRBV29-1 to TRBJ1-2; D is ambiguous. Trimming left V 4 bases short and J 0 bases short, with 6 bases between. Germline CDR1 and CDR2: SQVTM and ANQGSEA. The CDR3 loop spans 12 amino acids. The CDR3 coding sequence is TGCAGCGTTGCCCCGTCTAACTATGGCTACACCTTC. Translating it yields CSVAPSNYGYTF.